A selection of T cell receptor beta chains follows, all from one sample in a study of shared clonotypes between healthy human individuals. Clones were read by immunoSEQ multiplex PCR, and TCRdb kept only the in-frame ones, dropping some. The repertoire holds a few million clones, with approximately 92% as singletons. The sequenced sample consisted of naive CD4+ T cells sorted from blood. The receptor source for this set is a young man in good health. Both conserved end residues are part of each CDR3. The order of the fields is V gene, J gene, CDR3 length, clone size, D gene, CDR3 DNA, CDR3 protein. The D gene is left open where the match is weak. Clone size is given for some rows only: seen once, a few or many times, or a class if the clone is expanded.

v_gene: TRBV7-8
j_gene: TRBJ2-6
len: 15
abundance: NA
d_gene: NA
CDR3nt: TGTGCCAGCAGCGTCAGGCCCTCTGGGGCCAACGTCCTGACTTTC
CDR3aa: CASSVRPSGANVLTF

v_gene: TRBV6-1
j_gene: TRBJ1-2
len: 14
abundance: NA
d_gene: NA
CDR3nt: TGTGCCAGCAGTGAAGAAAGGGGCGCGTATGGCTACACCTTC
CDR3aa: CASSEERGAYGYTF

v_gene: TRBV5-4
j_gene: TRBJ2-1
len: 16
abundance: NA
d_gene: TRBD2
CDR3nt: TGTGCCAGCAGCTTAGTGGTTAGCGGGCGCCACAATGAGCAGTTCTTC
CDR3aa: CASSLVVSGRHNEQFF

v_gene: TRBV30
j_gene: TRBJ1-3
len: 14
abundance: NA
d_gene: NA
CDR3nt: TGTGCCTGGATCTACGGGGGAAGTGGAAACACCATATATTTT
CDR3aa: CAWIYGGSGNTIYF

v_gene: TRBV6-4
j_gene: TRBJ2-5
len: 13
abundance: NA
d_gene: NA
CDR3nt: TGTGCCAGCAGTGCCAGGGCCCAAGAGACCCAGTACTTC
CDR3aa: CASSARAQETQYF

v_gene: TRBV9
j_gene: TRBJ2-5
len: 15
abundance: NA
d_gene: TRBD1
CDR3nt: TGTGCCAGCAGCGGCACAGGGGGCCCCTGGGAGACCCAGTACTTC
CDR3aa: CASSGTGGPWETQYF

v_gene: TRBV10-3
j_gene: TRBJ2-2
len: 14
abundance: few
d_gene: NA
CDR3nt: TGTGCCATCAGTGAGAACAGGGCCACCGGGGAGCTGTTTTTT
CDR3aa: CAISENRATGELFF

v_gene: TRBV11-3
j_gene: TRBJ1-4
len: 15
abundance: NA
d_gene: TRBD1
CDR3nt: TGTGCCAGCAGCCCCACCGGGACAGGGGATGAAAAACTGTTTTTT
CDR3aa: CASSPTGTGDEKLFF

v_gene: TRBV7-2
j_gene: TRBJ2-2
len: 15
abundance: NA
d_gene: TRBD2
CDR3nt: TGTGCCAGCAGCTTCCAGCGGGGGGACACCGGGGAGCTGTTTTTT
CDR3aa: CASSFQRGDTGELFF

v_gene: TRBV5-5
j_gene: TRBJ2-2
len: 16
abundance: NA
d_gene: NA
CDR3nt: TGTGCCAGCAGCTTGGGGGCCAGAGGACACACCGGGGAGCTGTTTTTT
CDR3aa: CASSLGARGHTGELFF

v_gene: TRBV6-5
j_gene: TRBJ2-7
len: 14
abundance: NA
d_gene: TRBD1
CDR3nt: TGTGCCAGCAGACGGGACAGGGATTCCTACGAGCAGTACTTC
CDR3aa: CASRRDRDSYEQYF

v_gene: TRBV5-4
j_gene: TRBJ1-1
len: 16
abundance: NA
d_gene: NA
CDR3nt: TGTGCCAGCAGCTTGGGGGTAGGGCCGGTGAACACTGAAGCTTTCTTT
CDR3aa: CASSLGVGPVNTEAFF

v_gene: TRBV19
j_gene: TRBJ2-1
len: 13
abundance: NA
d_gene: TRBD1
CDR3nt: TGTGCCAGCGGGACAGGGACTTACAATGAGCAGTTCTTC
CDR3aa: CASGTGTYNEQFF

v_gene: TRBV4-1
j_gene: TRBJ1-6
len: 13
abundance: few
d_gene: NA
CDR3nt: TGCGCCAGCAGCCAAGGAAAAAATTCACCCCTCCACTTT
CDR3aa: CASSQGKNSPLHF

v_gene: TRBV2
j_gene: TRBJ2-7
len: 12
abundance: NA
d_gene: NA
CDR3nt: TGTGCCAGCAGTGCACCCAACTACGAGCAGTACTTC
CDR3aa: CASSAPNYEQYF

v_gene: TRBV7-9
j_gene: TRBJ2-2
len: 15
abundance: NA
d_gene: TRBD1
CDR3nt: TGTGCCAGCAGCAAGCGGACAGGGAACACCGGGGAGCTGTTTTTT
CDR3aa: CASSKRTGNTGELFF

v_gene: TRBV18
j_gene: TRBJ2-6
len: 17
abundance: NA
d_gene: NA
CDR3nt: TGTGCCAGCTCACCGCTCACGGGGGCGTCTGGGGCCAACGTCCTGACTTTC
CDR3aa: CASSPLTGASGANVLTF

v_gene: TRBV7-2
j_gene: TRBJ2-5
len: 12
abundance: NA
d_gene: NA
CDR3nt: TGTGCCAGCAGCCCGACTCGAGAGACCCAGTACTTC
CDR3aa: CASSPTRETQYF

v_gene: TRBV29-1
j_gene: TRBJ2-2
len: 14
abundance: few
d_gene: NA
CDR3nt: TGCAGCGTAGCCGGGACGGTAAACACCGGGGAGCTGTTTTTT
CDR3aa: CSVAGTVNTGELFF

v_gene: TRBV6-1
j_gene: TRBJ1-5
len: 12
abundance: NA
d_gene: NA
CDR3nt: TGTGCCAGCAGTAACCCCGGGGGGCCCCAGCATTTT
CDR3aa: CASSNPGGPQHF

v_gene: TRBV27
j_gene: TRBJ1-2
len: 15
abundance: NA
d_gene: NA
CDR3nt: TGTGCCAGCAGTTTACTGGGGGGGCAAAGCTATGGCTACACCTTC
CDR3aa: CASSLLGGQSYGYTF

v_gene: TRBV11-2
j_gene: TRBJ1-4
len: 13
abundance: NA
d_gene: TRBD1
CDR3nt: TGTGCCAGCCAACAGGGGGCCAGGGAAAAACTGTTTTTT
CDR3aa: CASQQGAREKLFF

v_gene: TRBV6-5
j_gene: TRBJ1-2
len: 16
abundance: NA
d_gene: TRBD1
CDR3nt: TGTGCCAGCAGTTACTCGAAGGGACAGGGGGCCGATGGCTACACCTTC
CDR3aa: CASSYSKGQGADGYTF

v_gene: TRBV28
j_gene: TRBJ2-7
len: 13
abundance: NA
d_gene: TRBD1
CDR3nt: TGTGCCAGCAGCTTACAGGGGACGTACGAGCAGTACTTC
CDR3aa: CASSLQGTYEQYF

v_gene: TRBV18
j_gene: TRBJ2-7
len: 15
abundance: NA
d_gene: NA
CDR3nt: TGTGCCAGCTCACCACCCATGGGGGCGCCTAACGAGCAGTACTTC
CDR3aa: CASSPPMGAPNEQYF

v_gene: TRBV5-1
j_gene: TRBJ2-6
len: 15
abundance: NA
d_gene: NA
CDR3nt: TGCGCCAGCAGCACAGACAACTCTGGGGCCAACGTCCTGACTTTC
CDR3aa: CASSTDNSGANVLTF

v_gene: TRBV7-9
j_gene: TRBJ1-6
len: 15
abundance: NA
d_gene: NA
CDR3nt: TGTGCCAGCAGCTTAGACGAAAAGGGGAATTCACCCCTCCACTTT
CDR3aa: CASSLDEKGNSPLHF

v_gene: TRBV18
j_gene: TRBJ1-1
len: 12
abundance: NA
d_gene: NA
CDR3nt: TGTGCCAGCTCACCTTCAGGGGACGGTGCTTTCTTT
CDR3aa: CASSPSGDGAFF

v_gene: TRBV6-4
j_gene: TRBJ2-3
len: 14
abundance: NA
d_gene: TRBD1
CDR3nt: TGTGCCAGCAGGAGGACAGGGGACACAGATACGCAGTATTTT
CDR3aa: CASRRTGDTDTQYF

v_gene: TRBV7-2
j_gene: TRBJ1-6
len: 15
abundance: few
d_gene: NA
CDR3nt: TGTGCCAGCAGCACCCGCTGGCCTACGAATTCACCCCTCCACTTT
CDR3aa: CASSTRWPTNSPLHF

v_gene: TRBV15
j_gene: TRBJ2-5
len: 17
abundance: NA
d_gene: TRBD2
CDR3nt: TGTGCCACCAGCAGAGATATGCGACTAGCGGCGGGAGAGACCCAGTACTTC
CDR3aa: CATSRDMRLAAGETQYF

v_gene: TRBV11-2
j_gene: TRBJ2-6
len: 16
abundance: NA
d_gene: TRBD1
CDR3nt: TGTGCCAGCAGCTTGACAGGGGGGTCTGGGGCCAACGTCCTGACTTTC
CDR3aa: CASSLTGGSGANVLTF

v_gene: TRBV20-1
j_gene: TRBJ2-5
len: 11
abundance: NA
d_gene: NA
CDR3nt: TGCAGTGCTAGGTCATACGAGACCCAGTACTTC
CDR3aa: CSARSYETQYF

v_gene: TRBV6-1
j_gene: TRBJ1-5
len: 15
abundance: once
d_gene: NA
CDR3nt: TGTGCCAGCAGAGAACAGGTGATAAGCAATCAGCCCCAGCATTTT
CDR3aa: CASREQVISNQPQHF

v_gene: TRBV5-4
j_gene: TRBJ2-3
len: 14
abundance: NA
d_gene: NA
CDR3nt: TGTGCCAGCAGCTCGGACACGGTAACAGATACGCAGTATTTT
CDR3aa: CASSSDTVTDTQYF

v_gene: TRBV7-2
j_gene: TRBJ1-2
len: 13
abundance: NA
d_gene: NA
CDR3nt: TGTGCCAGCAGCCTGTTTCGGGGCTATGGCTACACCTTC
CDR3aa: CASSLFRGYGYTF

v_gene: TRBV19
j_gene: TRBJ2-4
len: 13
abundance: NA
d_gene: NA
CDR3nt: TGTGCCAGTAGCGAGGGGCAAAAAAACATTCAGTACTTC
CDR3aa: CASSEGQKNIQYF

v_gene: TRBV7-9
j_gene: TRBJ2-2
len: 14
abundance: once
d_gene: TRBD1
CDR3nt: TGTGCCAGCAGCTCGGGACAGGGTCCCGGGGAGCTGTTTTTT
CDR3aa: CASSSGQGPGELFF

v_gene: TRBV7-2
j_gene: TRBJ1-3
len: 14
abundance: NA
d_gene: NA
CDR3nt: TGTGCCAGCAGCTACACACACTCTGGAAACACCATATATTTT
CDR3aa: CASSYTHSGNTIYF

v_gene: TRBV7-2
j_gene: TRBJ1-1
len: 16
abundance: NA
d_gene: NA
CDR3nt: TGTGCCAGCAGCTTAGAGGTCCTGGGTCGGAACACTGAAGCTTTCTTT
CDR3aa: CASSLEVLGRNTEAFF

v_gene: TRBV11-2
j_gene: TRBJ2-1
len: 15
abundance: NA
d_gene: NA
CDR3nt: TGTGCCAGCAGCTCGACAGCCCGTAAGTACTATGAGCAGTTCTTC
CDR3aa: CASSSTARKYYEQFF

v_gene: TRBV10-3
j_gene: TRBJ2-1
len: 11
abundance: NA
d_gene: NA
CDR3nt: TGTGCCGCAAGCTCCTACAATGAGCAGTTCTTC
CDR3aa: CAASSYNEQFF

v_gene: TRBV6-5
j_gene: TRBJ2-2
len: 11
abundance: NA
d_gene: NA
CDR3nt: TGTGCCAGCAGTTTAAGGGGGGAGCTGTTTTTT
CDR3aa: CASSLRGELFF

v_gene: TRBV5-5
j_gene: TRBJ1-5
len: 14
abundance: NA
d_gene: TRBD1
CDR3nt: TGTGCCAGCAGCACCGGACAGGGTAATCAGCCCCAGCATTTT
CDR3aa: CASSTGQGNQPQHF

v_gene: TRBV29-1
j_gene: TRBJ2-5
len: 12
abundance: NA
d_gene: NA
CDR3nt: TGCAGCGTTGTAGTTGGCCCAGAGACCCAGTACTTC
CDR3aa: CSVVVGPETQYF

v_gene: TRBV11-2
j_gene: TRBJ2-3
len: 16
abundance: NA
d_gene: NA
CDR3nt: TGTGCCAGCAGCCATGGGACGCTCTCTAGCACAGATACGCAGTATTTT
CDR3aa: CASSHGTLSSTDTQYF

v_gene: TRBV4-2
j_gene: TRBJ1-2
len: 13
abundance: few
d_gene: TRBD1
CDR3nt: TGTGCCAGCAGCTCCGGACAGGGAGGTGGCTACACCTTC
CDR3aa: CASSSGQGGGYTF

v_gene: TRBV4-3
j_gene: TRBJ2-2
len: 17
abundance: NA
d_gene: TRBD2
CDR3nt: TGCGCCAGCAGCCTCAGACTAGCGGGAGATCGGAGCGGGGAGCTGTTTTTT
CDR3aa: CASSLRLAGDRSGELFF

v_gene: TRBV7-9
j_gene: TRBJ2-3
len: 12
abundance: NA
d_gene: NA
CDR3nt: TGTGCCAGCCTAATGCGGACAGATACGCAGTATTTT
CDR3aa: CASLMRTDTQYF

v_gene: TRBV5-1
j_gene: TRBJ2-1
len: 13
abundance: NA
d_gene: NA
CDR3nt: TGCGCCAGCAGCTTGGTTGGCGGGGATGAGCAGTTCTTC
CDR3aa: CASSLVGGDEQFF

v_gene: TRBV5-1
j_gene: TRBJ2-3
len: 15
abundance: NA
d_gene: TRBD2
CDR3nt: TGCGCCAGCAGGCCTAGCGGGGGGCCCCCGGATACGCAGTATTTT
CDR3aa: CASRPSGGPPDTQYF

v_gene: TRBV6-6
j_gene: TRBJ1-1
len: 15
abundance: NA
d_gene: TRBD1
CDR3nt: TGTGCCAGCAGTACACCGGGACAGGGGGGGTTTGAAGCTTTCTTT
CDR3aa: CASSTPGQGGFEAFF

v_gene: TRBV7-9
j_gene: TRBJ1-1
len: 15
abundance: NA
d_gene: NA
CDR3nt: TGTGCCAGCAGCCCTCGGGGGGGTTTGAACACTGAAGCTTTCTTT
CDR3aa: CASSPRGGLNTEAFF

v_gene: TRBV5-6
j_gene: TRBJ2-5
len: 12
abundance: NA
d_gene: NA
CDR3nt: TGTGCCAGCAGTAATGGCTGGGAGACCCAGTACTTC
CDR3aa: CASSNGWETQYF

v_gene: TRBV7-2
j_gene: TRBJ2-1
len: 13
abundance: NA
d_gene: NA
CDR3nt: TGTGCCAGCAGCTACGACAGGTACAATGAGCAGTTCTTC
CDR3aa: CASSYDRYNEQFF

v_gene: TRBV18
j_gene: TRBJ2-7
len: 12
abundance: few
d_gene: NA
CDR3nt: TGTGCCAGCTCACCGGACAGCTACGAGCAGTACTTC
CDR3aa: CASSPDSYEQYF

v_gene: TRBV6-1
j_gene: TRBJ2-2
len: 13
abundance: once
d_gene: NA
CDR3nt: TGTGCCAGCAGTGAATACGGCGCCGGGGAGCTGTTTTTT
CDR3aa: CASSEYGAGELFF